This TCR beta chain was obtained from a study of T-cell reconstitution after alpha-beta-depleted transplantation in children. This clonotype was recorded only once. Antigen unknown. V trimming: 4 bases; J trimming: 1 base; junction bases outside the gene matches: 7. The CDR3 contains 17 residues. From germline, CDR1 is LNHNV and CDR2 YYDKDF (reference sequence). Preparation of the TCRbeta library was carried out with unique molecular identifiers. TCRdb processed the PCR reads anew with MiXCR; each CDR3 protein has one entry. The sample consists of about 440,000 distinct CDR3 sequences, around two fifths of them appearing once. Study conclusions and caveats: Where some patients showed high TCRbeta diversity at day 60, it came from recipient T cells and thymic progenitors that had survived. After transplant, at about two months, alpha-beta T cells were reportedly derived from several hundred expanded graft clones. T-cell counts and diversity at one year following transplant were attributed mainly to newly produced T cells.

Source: PBMCs, taken before TCRalphabeta/CD19-depleted stem cell transplant. This clonotype was sampled from a girl aged 2-9 years with aplastic anemia, due to receive a stem cell transplant. This chain joins TRBV15 and TRBJ1-6, with TRBD1 matching 7 bases. Here the CDR3 reads CATSTRPGGSYNSPLHF. In nucleotides, the CDR3 is TGTGCCACCAGCACTCGACCAGGGGGATCCTATAATTCACCCCTCCACTTT.